This T cell receptor beta chain was identified during a study of metastatic and nonmetastatic thyroid tumors. Whole-study context: Repertoires from blood and tumor or nodule tissue of malignant and benign thyroid patients were compared. General study results and limits: Significantly higher TCR beta diversity was reportedly seen in malignant thyroid tumors than benign nodules, in blood and tumor.

Per germline, CDR1 SGHVS and CDR2 FQNEAQ. Trimming pared 2 bases from V and 5 bases from J, leaving 18 bases between. There are 17 residues in the CDR3. Authors' data handling: The study took CDR3 differences across clinicopathological groups and made a distant-metastasis classifier for papillary thyroid cancer from them. TCRdb called clones again from the PCR reads with MiXCR. The V and J calls follow TCRdb's processing rather than the paper's. The sample gives 25,000 to 35,000 clones, roughly 15% of which show up once; over 3.5% is in the top ten. Thyroid surgery was preceded by no treatment in any patient. This clone was counted at least ten times. Its antigen remains unidentified. Lacking the conserved final phenylalanine or tryptophan, this CDR3 likely reflects a read error. Additional DNA sequences in this sample encode the identical CDR3.

The TCR comes from a female donor with papillary thyroid cancer or a benign thyroid nodule (not recorded which). Some clones in this sample may be carry-over from other donors' samples. V and J are TRBV7-8 and TRBJ2-2; a possible D gene is TRBD2 (6 bases). Sequenced sample: blood. Here the CDR3 DNA reads TGTGCCAGCAGCTTACGGTTGGCTGGGGCGGGGACCGGGGAGCTGTTTTCT. This gives the protein CASSLRLAGAGTGELFS.